This is a list of T cell receptor beta chains from one sample in a study of PD-1 blockade in classical Hodgkin lymphoma. Sequenced by immunoSEQ multiplex PCR; TCRdb stores in-frame clones only, minus some. The table shows tens of thousands of clones, with about 84% occurring only once. Source: peripheral blood mononuclear cells (PBMCs), taken at baseline. The receptors here all came from a human donor with classical Hodgkin lymphoma. Each CDR3 is given with its conserved first and last residue. The D gene is left open where the match is weak. Size tells how often a clone was seen (once, few, many) or the class of an expanded clone, and some rows leave it out.

abundance	d_gene	j_gene	v_gene	CDR3nt	CDR3aa
NA	NA	TRBJ2-1	TRBV4-2	TGTGCCAGCAGCCAAGAACCCAGCGGAGCCTACAATGAGCAGTTCTTC	CASSQEPSGAYNEQFF
NA	TRBD1	TRBJ1-3	TRBV9	TGTGCCAGCAGCGGGCAGGGGGGGACCTACTCTGGAAACACCATATATTTT	CASSGQGGTYSGNTIYF
NA	TRBD1	TRBJ2-7	TRBV29-1	TGCAGCGCCGGACAGGGAAAGTACGAGCAGTACTTC	CSAGQGKYEQYF
NA	TRBD1	TRBJ2-1	TRBV29-1	TGCAGCGCAAGTCCCGGGACAGGGGGTGATGAGCAGTTCTTC	CSASPGTGGDEQFF
few	TRBD1	TRBJ1-1	TRBV19	TGTGCCAGTAGCGCACAGGGGAATACTGAAGCTTTCTTT	CASSAQGNTEAFF
few	NA	TRBJ1-2	TRBV27	TGTGCCGTGGGTTTAGGGGGACTCTATGGCTACACCTTC	CAVGLGGLYGYTF
NA	NA	TRBJ1-1	TRBV6-4	TGTGCCAGCAGTGACCAACCGAACACTGAAGCTTTCTTT	CASSDQPNTEAFF
once	NA	TRBJ1-4	TRBV4-3	TGCGCCAGCAGCCAAGATCGGGGCAGGGCGGGAGAAAAACTGTTTTTT	CASSQDRGRAGEKLFF
NA	TRBD2	TRBJ2-5	TRBV9	TGTGCCAGCAGCCCCCGGACTAGCGCGATCATGGAGACCCAGTACTTC	CASSPRTSAIMETQYF
NA	NA	TRBJ2-5	TRBV7-2	TGTGCCAGCAGCCACATCGGGGGAGAGACCCAGTACTTC	CASSHIGGETQYF
NA	NA	TRBJ1-5	TRBV5-1	TGCGCCAGCAGAACAGGTAGCAATCAGCCCCAGCATTTT	CASRTGSNQPQHF
NA	TRBD2	TRBJ2-5	TRBV7-2	TGTGCCAGCAGCTTAAAAGGACTAGCGGGATGGGGGGGAGAGACCCAGTACTTC	CASSLKGLAGWGGETQYF
NA	NA	TRBJ2-5	TRBV29-1	TGCAGCGTTGAATTGTGGCTAATGTACCAAGAGACCCAGTACTTC	CSVELWLMYQETQYF
NA	TRBD1	TRBJ2-7	TRBV9	TGTGCCAGCAGCGTAGGGGGACAGGGATCCTACGAGCAGTACTTC	CASSVGGQGSYEQYF
NA	NA	TRBJ2-3	TRBV6-5	TGTGCCAGCAGTTACGCGGGGGCGCATGATACGCAGTATTTT	CASSYAGAHDTQYF
NA	TRBD2	TRBJ2-3	TRBV19	TGTGCCAGTACCAAGGGACTACTTATCACAGATACGCAGTATTTT	CASTKGLLITDTQYF
once	NA	TRBJ1-1	TRBV10-3	TGTGCCATCACCCCATCCATGAACACTGAAGCTTTCTTT	CAITPSMNTEAFF
few	NA	TRBJ2-1	TRBV9	TGTGCCAGCAGCGTAGCCCCGATATCGGCGCTTTCCTACAATGAGCAGTTCTTC	CASSVAPISALSYNEQFF
NA	NA	TRBJ2-2	TRBV30	TGTGCCTGGAGGAGGGTAGCCGGGGAGCTGTTTTTT	CAWRRVAGELFF
NA	NA	TRBJ1-4	TRBV7-2	TGTGCCAGCAGCTTACATGGGTCGGGAACTAATGAAAAACTGTTTTTT	CASSLHGSGTNEKLFF
NA	NA	TRBJ1-1	TRBV7-2	TGTGCCAGCAGCTCGGGTGTGAACACTGAAGCTTTCTTT	CASSSGVNTEAFF
NA	TRBD1	TRBJ1-1	TRBV30	TGTGCCTGGAGTCCTGTAAGGGGGCAGGGGTACACTGAAGCTTTCTTT	CAWSPVRGQGYTEAFF
NA	NA	TRBJ2-1	TRBV21-1	TGTGCCAGCAGCAAAGGATCCAGGTACAATGAGCAGTTCTTC	CASSKGSRYNEQFF
NA	TRBD1	TRBJ1-1	TRBV7-2	TGTGCCAGCAGCTTAGGTACAGGGGACACTGAAGCTTTCTTT	CASSLGTGDTEAFF
NA	NA	TRBJ1-1	TRBV15	TGTGCCACCCGCAGCACAGAACTGAGAGGACGGAGCACTGAAGCTTTCTTT	CATRSTELRGRSTEAFF
NA	NA	TRBJ1-2	TRBV7-9	TGTGCCAGCAGCTTAGTAGGACATGGCTACACCTTC	CASSLVGHGYTF
NA	NA	TRBJ2-7	TRBV11-3	TGTGCCAGCAGCTTAGACCAGGGAGGTTCCTCTAGCTCCTACGAGCAGTACTTC	CASSLDQGGSSSSYEQYF
few	TRBD2	TRBJ2-3	TRBV19	TGTGCCAGTAGTTTCGAAGCGGGAGCCACCACAGATACGCAGTATTTT	CASSFEAGATTDTQYF
NA	NA	TRBJ2-7	TRBV16	TGTGCCAGCAGCCGGGATTTCTGGAACTACGAGCAGTACTTC	CASSRDFWNYEQYF
few	TRBD1	TRBJ1-1	TRBV29-1	TGCAGCGCCCGACAGGGGATGAACACTGAAGCTTTCTTT	CSARQGMNTEAFF
NA	NA	TRBJ2-7	TRBV5-1	TGCGCCAGCAGCTTGGCGCCCCATTCGCGGCCCGCCAGGTACGAGCAGTACTTC	CASSLAPHSRPARYEQYF
once	TRBD2	TRBJ2-3	TRBV7-9	TGTGCCAGCAGCTTGCAGGGACTAGCCCCAGATACGCAGTATTTT	CASSLQGLAPDTQYF
few	TRBD2	TRBJ2-3	TRBV4-3	TGCGCCAGCAGCCAAGATCGGGCGGGAGTCCCAGATACGCAGTATTTT	CASSQDRAGVPDTQYF
NA	NA	TRBJ1-1	TRBV29-1	TGCAGCGTCCCCCGGGACGGGAACACTGAAGCTTTCTTT	CSVPRDGNTEAFF
NA	TRBD2	TRBJ2-3	TRBV7-2	TGTGCCAGCAGCTTAGGGGGGCTAGCGGGAGCAATCACAGATACGCAGTATTTT	CASSLGGLAGAITDTQYF
NA	NA	TRBJ2-5	TRBV5-4	TGTGCCAGCAGCTTGGGCAGGGGCCGCGAGACCCAGTACTTC	CASSLGRGRETQYF
NA	TRBD2	TRBJ2-3	TRBV27	TGTGCCAGCAGTCCTGGACTAGCGGGAGGGAATGCCCACACAGATACGCAGTATTTT	CASSPGLAGGNAHTDTQYF
NA	NA	TRBJ1-1	TRBV9	TGTGCCAGCACCGTGGGGACACCAAACACTGAAGCTTTCTTT	CASTVGTPNTEAFF
NA	NA	TRBJ1-1	TRBV2	TGTGCCAGCAGTACCGGACCGAACACTGAAGCTTTCTTT	CASSTGPNTEAFF
NA	NA	TRBJ1-4	TRBV15	TGTGCCACCAGCAGAGATAGGGGGGCAGAAAAACTGTTTTTT	CATSRDRGAEKLFF
NA	TRBD2	TRBJ2-2	TRBV27	TGTGCCAGCAGTTTATGGGTAGCGGGAGGGCCTGGCGGGGAGCTGTTTTTT	CASSLWVAGGPGGELFF
NA	NA	TRBJ2-3	TRBV29-1	TGCAGCGTTGAATCGGGGGCCAGCACAGATACGCAGTATTTT	CSVESGASTDTQYF
few	NA	TRBJ2-5	TRBV6-1	TGTGCCAGCACTGAACCAGCTTTCCAAGAGACCCAGTACTTC	CASTEPAFQETQYF
NA	TRBD2	TRBJ2-7	TRBV27	TGTGCCAGCAGTTCCCCCTCTAGCGGGAGGGCCTCCGAGCAGTACTTC	CASSSPSSGRASEQYF
NA	NA	TRBJ1-4	TRBV23-1	TGCGCCAGCAGTCAATCGGGGGGGAAAGCTAATGAAAAACTGTTTTTT	CASSQSGGKANEKLFF
NA	NA	TRBJ2-3	TRBV4-3	TGCGCCAGCAGCCGACCGGGTATTGGGGGCACAGATACGCAGTATTTT	CASSRPGIGGTDTQYF